This is a list of T cell receptor beta chains from one sample in a study of cytomegalovirus exposure and HLA in healthy donors. Clones were sequenced by immunoSEQ multiplex PCR, and TCRdb holds only the in-frame ones, with some missing. The sample holds some 120,000 clones; 79% are singletons and the top ten take 3.5% to 4.5%. What was sequenced was PBMCs. These receptors came from a man younger than 45 in good health and CMV-seropositive. Both conserved end residues are part of each CDR3. Each record gives: V gene, J gene, D gene, clone size, CDR3 DNA, CDR3 protein. A D gene is named only where the DNA matches it firmly. Not every row has a clone size; where given, it reads once, few, many or a size class.

V: TRBV19
J: TRBJ2-7
D: TRBD2
size: -
DNA: TGTGCCAGTAGTATGGTAAACGGGAGGGCCCGCTCCTACGAGCAGTACTTC
CDR3: CASSMVNGRARSYEQYF

V: TRBV25-1
J: TRBJ1-5
D: -
size: -
DNA: TGTGCCAGCAGTGATCCGGGGGATCAGCCCCAGCATTTT
CDR3: CASSDPGDQPQHF

V: TRBV5-4
J: TRBJ2-7
D: TRBD1
size: -
DNA: TGTGCCAGCAGCTTGGGACAGGGGGGTGTGCAGTACTTC
CDR3: CASSLGQGGVQYF

V: TRBV21-1
J: TRBJ1-1
D: -
size: -
DNA: TGTGCCAGCAGCAAAGCCTCAGGACAGGAGGGGAACACTGAAGCTTTCTTT
CDR3: CASSKASGQEGNTEAFF

V: TRBV9
J: TRBJ1-1
D: TRBD1
size: -
DNA: TGTGCCAGCACCAGGGGGCGGTCTGGGGGCACTGAAGCTTTCTTT
CDR3: CASTRGRSGGTEAFF

V: TRBV5-6
J: TRBJ2-1
D: TRBD2
size: -
DNA: TGTGCCACCAAGCGGGAGGGGGAGTTTTACAATGAGCAGTTCTTC
CDR3: CATKREGEFYNEQFF

V: TRBV11-2
J: TRBJ1-2
D: TRBD1
size: once
DNA: TGTGCCAGCAGCTCCCTAACCCGGGACAGGGTGGTACAGGGGGGTGGCTACACCTTC
CDR3: CASSSLTRDRVVQGGGYTF

V: TRBV18
J: TRBJ2-1
D: -
size: once
DNA: TGTGCCAGCTCACCACCTGCAGGCAATTACAATGAGCAGTTCTTC
CDR3: CASSPPAGNYNEQFF

V: TRBV11-3
J: TRBJ2-3
D: -
size: -
DNA: TGTGCCAGCAGCTCTCGTGTCACAGATACGCAGTATTTT
CDR3: CASSSRVTDTQYF

V: TRBV6-5
J: TRBJ2-6
D: -
size: -
DNA: TGTGCCAGCAGTGTCTCTGGGGCCAACGGCCTGACTTTC
CDR3: CASSVSGANGLTF

V: TRBV9
J: TRBJ2-1
D: -
size: -
DNA: TGTGCCAGCAGCGGACTTTTTGAGCAGTTCTTC
CDR3: CASSGLFEQFF

V: TRBV5-6
J: TRBJ1-4
D: -
size: -
DNA: TGTGCCAGCAGCTTGGCCGGTAATGAAAAACTGTTTTTT
CDR3: CASSLAGNEKLFF

V: TRBV7-3
J: TRBJ2-3
D: TRBD2
size: -
DNA: TGTGCCAGCAGCTCTAGCGGGGGGAAGGATACGCAGTATTTT
CDR3: CASSSSGGKDTQYF

V: TRBV6-5
J: TRBJ2-7
D: -
size: -
DNA: TGTGCCAGCAGCCTCGGCCCCCCCGGGTCCTACGAGCAGTACTTC
CDR3: CASSLGPPGSYEQYF

V: TRBV9
J: TRBJ1-4
D: TRBD1
size: -
DNA: TGTGCCAGCAGCACGATGACAGGGTCTAATGAAAAACTGTTTTTT
CDR3: CASSTMTGSNEKLFF

V: TRBV28
J: TRBJ2-7
D: -
size: few
DNA: TGTGCCAGCAGCAAGTACAGCTCTTACGAGCAGTACTTC
CDR3: CASSKYSSYEQYF

V: TRBV7-2
J: TRBJ2-7
D: TRBD2
size: -
DNA: TGTGCCAGCAGCTTCGTTAGCGGGGGGCCTCCTGGGGAGCAGTACTTC
CDR3: CASSFVSGGPPGEQYF

V: TRBV7-2
J: TRBJ2-5
D: TRBD2
size: -
DNA: TGTGCCAGCAGCACGGGACTAGCGGGGTGGTTTCAAGAGACCCAGTACTTC
CDR3: CASSTGLAGWFQETQYF

V: TRBV29-1
J: TRBJ2-5
D: -
size: -
DNA: TGCAGCGTCGGACAGTTCCAAGAGACCCAGTACTTC
CDR3: CSVGQFQETQYF

V: TRBV2
J: TRBJ2-6
D: TRBD1
size: once
DNA: TGTGCCAGCAGCGACAGGGCTGGGGCCAACGGCCTGACTTTC
CDR3: CASSDRAGANGLTF

V: TRBV4-1
J: TRBJ2-7
D: TRBD2
size: -
DNA: TGCGCCAGCAGCCAAGGGGGGGGACTATCCTACGAGCAGTACTTC
CDR3: CASSQGGGLSYEQYF

V: TRBV18
J: TRBJ2-7
D: -
size: few
DNA: TGTGCCAGCTCCTCATCATCCGGCGAGCAGTACTTC
CDR3: CASSSSSGEQYF

V: TRBV18
J: TRBJ2-1
D: TRBD1
size: -
DNA: TGTGCCAGCTCACCAGTTATCGGACAGGGGGGGCTTGGTGAGCAGTTCTTC
CDR3: CASSPVIGQGGLGEQFF

V: TRBV7-9
J: TRBJ1-2
D: TRBD1
size: -
DNA: TGTGCCAGCAGCCTGGCGACAGGGGTGGGCTATGGCTACACCTTC
CDR3: CASSLATGVGYGYTF

V: TRBV6-5
J: TRBJ1-5
D: -
size: once
DNA: TGTGCCAGCAGACTCGGGGGGAATAATCAGCCCCAGCATTTT
CDR3: CASRLGGNNQPQHF

V: TRBV29-1
J: TRBJ1-2
D: -
size: -
DNA: TGCAGCGCCGGGGTAGAAGGACAGCTACCCTATGGCTACACCTTC
CDR3: CSAGVEGQLPYGYTF

V: TRBV10-3
J: TRBJ2-3
D: TRBD1
size: -
DNA: TGTGCCATCAGTGAGGCCGGACAGGGGGCGGGGGATACGCAGTATTTT
CDR3: CAISEAGQGAGDTQYF

V: TRBV5-1
J: TRBJ2-3
D: TRBD1
size: -
DNA: TGCGCCAGCACGGCCGCGGGACAGGTCACAGATACGCAGTATTTT
CDR3: CASTAAGQVTDTQYF

V: TRBV11-2
J: TRBJ2-7
D: -
size: -
DNA: TGTGCCAGCAGCTTGGCCCCCTTCTACGAGCAGTACTTC
CDR3: CASSLAPFYEQYF

V: TRBV5-1
J: TRBJ2-7
D: -
size: -
DNA: TGCGCCAGCAGCCTACTCCTACAGGGCCCGGTTTCTTACGAGCAGTACTTC
CDR3: CASSLLLQGPVSYEQYF

V: TRBV19
J: TRBJ1-6
D: TRBD1
size: few
DNA: TGTGCCAGTAGTATAACGGGGACAGTTAATTCACCCCTCCACTTT
CDR3: CASSITGTVNSPLHF

V: TRBV11-1
J: TRBJ2-7
D: TRBD1
size: -
DNA: TGTGCCAGCAGCTCGACAGGGGGCTACGAGCAGTACTTC
CDR3: CASSSTGGYEQYF

V: TRBV9
J: TRBJ2-1
D: -
size: -
DNA: TGTGCCAGCAGCATCGGAGGGCCGATCTACAATGAGCAGTTCTTC
CDR3: CASSIGGPIYNEQFF

V: TRBV7-9
J: TRBJ2-7
D: TRBD1
size: -
DNA: TGTGCCAGCAGCCCGAGGGACAGGGCCTACGAGCAGTACTTC
CDR3: CASSPRDRAYEQYF

V: TRBV9
J: TRBJ2-3
D: -
size: -
DNA: TGTGCCAGCAGCGGACTATCCCTACTTAGCACAGATACGCAGTATTTT
CDR3: CASSGLSLLSTDTQYF

V: TRBV25-1
J: TRBJ2-7
D: TRBD1
size: few
DNA: TGTGCCAGCAGTGGGGGGACAGGGGGCGAGCAGTACTTC
CDR3: CASSGGTGGEQYF

V: TRBV11-2
J: TRBJ2-1
D: TRBD2
size: -
DNA: TGTGCCAGCAGCTTCCTAGCGGTCTACAATGAGCAGTTCTTC
CDR3: CASSFLAVYNEQFF

V: TRBV27
J: TRBJ2-1
D: TRBD2
size: -
DNA: TGTGCCAGCAGTTTTTGGCGGGAGGGCCCGACTGAGCAGTTCTTC
CDR3: CASSFWREGPTEQFF

V: TRBV15
J: TRBJ2-7
D: -
size: -
DNA: TGTGCCACCAGCATCGGGGGGCCCTACGAGCAGTACTTC
CDR3: CATSIGGPYEQYF

V: TRBV7-3
J: TRBJ2-2
D: TRBD2
size: -
DNA: TGTGCCAGCAGCCCGCCAGGGACTAGCAACACCGGGGAGCTGTTTTTT
CDR3: CASSPPGTSNTGELFF

V: TRBV11-2
J: TRBJ1-5
D: -
size: -
DNA: TGTGCCAGCAGCTTCAGGGTTGATCAGCCCCAGCATTTT
CDR3: CASSFRVDQPQHF

V: TRBV18
J: TRBJ2-7
D: TRBD2
size: -
DNA: TGTGCCAGCTCACCAATTGGCGGGAGGAGCTCCTACGAGCAGTACTTC
CDR3: CASSPIGGRSSYEQYF

V: TRBV28
J: TRBJ1-5
D: TRBD1
size: -
DNA: TGTGCCAGCACCCCGGGACAGGCGACTAATCAGCCCCAGCATTTT
CDR3: CASTPGQATNQPQHF

V: TRBV7-9
J: TRBJ1-2
D: -
size: -
DNA: TGTGCCAGCAGCTTACGGAAGGAGGGCTACACCTTC
CDR3: CASSLRKEGYTF

V: TRBV28
J: TRBJ1-3
D: -
size: -
DNA: TGTGCCAGCAGCTACCTCAGGGGAACTGGAAACACCATATATTTT
CDR3: CASSYLRGTGNTIYF

V: TRBV7-8
J: TRBJ1-2
D: -
size: -
DNA: TGTGCCAGCAGCCCACAGGGTTACTATGGCTACACCTTC
CDR3: CASSPQGYYGYTF

V: TRBV4-3
J: TRBJ2-3
D: -
size: -
DNA: TGCGCCAGCAGCACACGCGGGGCTAGCCGACGAACCACAGATACGCAGTATTTT
CDR3: CASSTRGASRRTTDTQYF

V: TRBV11-3
J: TRBJ2-7
D: -
size: -
DNA: TGTGCCAGCAGCTTAGATGATTGGGGGGGGCCCTACGAGCAGTACTTC
CDR3: CASSLDDWGGPYEQYF

V: TRBV9
J: TRBJ2-4
D: TRBD1
size: -
DNA: TGTGCCAGCAGCCCCTATATGGACAGGGGGACCATTCAGTACTTC
CDR3: CASSPYMDRGTIQYF

V: TRBV11-1
J: TRBJ2-5
D: -
size: -
DNA: TGTGCCAGCAGCGTAGGGGGGCGAGAGACCCAGTACTTC
CDR3: CASSVGGRETQYF

V: TRBV9
J: TRBJ1-2
D: TRBD1
size: -
DNA: TGTGCCAGCAGCTTACCGTATGGGACAGGGGGTAACTATGGCTACACCTTC
CDR3: CASSLPYGTGGNYGYTF

V: TRBV9
J: TRBJ2-2
D: TRBD2
size: -
DNA: TGTGCCAGCAGCGTTGGGCTAGCGGGAGTCCGGGGGGAGCTGTTTTTT
CDR3: CASSVGLAGVRGELFF

V: TRBV27
J: TRBJ1-5
D: -
size: -
DNA: TGTGCCAGCAGTCACCTACAGGATCAGCCCCAGCATTTT
CDR3: CASSHLQDQPQHF

V: TRBV6-4
J: TRBJ2-5
D: -
size: few
DNA: TGTGCCAGCACCAACGCCCGGGAGACCCAGTACTTC
CDR3: CASTNARETQYF

V: TRBV7-2
J: TRBJ2-3
D: TRBD2
size: -
DNA: TGTGCCAGCAGCTTAGTGGGGATAGCGGGAGATACGCAGTATTTT
CDR3: CASSLVGIAGDTQYF

V: TRBV7-3
J: TRBJ2-1
D: TRBD2
size: -
DNA: TGTGCCAGCAGCCGACTGGGGAGCGGGGGGGCCCGCTCCTACAATGAGCAGTTCTTC
CDR3: CASSRLGSGGARSYNEQFF

V: TRBV7-6
J: TRBJ1-4
D: TRBD1
size: -
DNA: TGTGCCAGCAGCACCAACAGGGGGCTTAATGAAAAACTGTTTTTT
CDR3: CASSTNRGLNEKLFF

V: TRBV28
J: TRBJ2-2
D: -
size: once
DNA: TGTGCCACCAGACAGCAATACGGCAGGGAGGTTGGTCACACCGGGGAGCTGTTTTTT
CDR3: CATRQQYGREVGHTGELFF

V: TRBV2
J: TRBJ2-3
D: TRBD2
size: -
DNA: TGTGCCAGCAGTGAAGAAGCGGGGGGGCCCGATACGCAGTATTTT
CDR3: CASSEEAGGPDTQYF